These 7 T cell receptor beta chains share one sample of origin, sequenced in a study of blood T cell repertoires in COVID-19. Measured with immunoSEQ multiplex PCR; TCRdb has only the in-frame clones, and not every one. The data hold about 260,000 clones, with about nine tenths observed a single time. The specimen sequenced was peripheral blood. Receptor source: a man aged 60 to 75 who had recovered from COVID-19.

This clone has a handful of counts. V gene TRBV7-9 combines with J gene TRBJ2-7; possible D gene TRBD1, 6 bases. V gave up 2 bases and J gave up 0 bases, with 8 bases separating them. Germline CDR1 is SEHNR and CDR2 is FQNEAQ (reference sequence). The CDR3 consists of 14 residues. CDR3 in amino acids: CASSLQGLSYEQYF. The DNA for the CDR3 is TGTGCCAGCAGCTTACAGGGGCTCTCCTACGAGCAGTACTTC.

The chain joins TRBV3-1 (or the pseudogene TRBV3-2) to TRBJ2-1, with TRBD1 identical over 10 bases. From germline, CDR1 is LGHDT and CDR2 YNNKEL (reference sequence). This CDR3 has 17 amino acids. The J segment lost 6 bases and the V segment lost 0 bases, leaving 8 bases of the junction unmatched. In DNA form, the CDR3 reads TGTGCCAGCAGCCAAGATTTAGGGACAGGGGTCCGCAATGAGCAGTTCTTC. Translating gives CASSQDLGTGVRNEQFF.

The CDR3, as DNA: TGTGCCAGCAGCTTGGGTCCCCCAGGGCGTAGCAATCAGCCCCAGCATTTT. It specifies CASSLGPPGRSNQPQHF. The rearrangement uses TRBV5-6 and TRBJ1-5; D might be TRBD1 (5 bases). The CDR3 length is 17 residues. CDR1 is SGHDT, CDR2 YYEEEE, per germline. V lost 0 bases, J lost 0 bases, and 13 bases lay in between. The entire variable domain, with the rest obtained from reference TRBV5-6 and TRBJ1-5, is as follows: DAGVTQSPTHLIKTRGQQVTLRCSPKSGHDTVSWYQQALGQGPQFIFQYYEEEERQRGNFPDRFSGHQFPNYSSELNVNALLLGDSALYLCASSLGPPGRSNQPQHFGDGTRLSIL.

This chain connects TRBV7-2 to TRBJ2-3; 12 nucleotides match TRBD2. This CDR3 region has 16 residues. V trimming: 5 bases; J trimming: 4 bases; junction bases outside the gene matches: 7. Germline V lookup: CDR1 SGHTA, CDR2 FQGNSA. The CDR3 loop is CASSTRLAGAADTQYF. CDR3 sequence (DNA): TGTGCCAGCAGCACGAGACTAGCGGGGGCGGCAGATACGCAGTATTTT.

This chain connects TRBV9 to TRBJ2-1, with a weak D call TRBD1 (5 bases). The ends were cut back, 3 bases at V and 4 bases at J, with 17 bases in the middle. The CDR3 is made up of 16 amino acids. Germline lookup yields CDR1 SGDLS and CDR2 YYNGEE. The CDR3 sequence is CASSEHRSSRYNEQFF. CDR3 DNA sequence: TGTGCCAGCAGCGAGCACAGGAGTTCAAGGTACAATGAGCAGTTCTTC.

V gene TRBV19 combines with J gene TRBJ1-6, with D unresolved. Germline V gives CDR1 LNHDA, CDR2 SQIVND (reference sequence). The germline V and J ends were trimmed by 6 bases and 2 bases, with 8 bases remaining between them. The CDR3 covers 14 residues. The CDR3 region is CASSPGTYNSPLHF. The CDR3 bases are TGTGCCAGTAGCCCCGGGACCTATAATTCACCCCTCCACTTT.

V and J are TRBV27 and TRBJ2-2; 7 bases fit TRBD1. The CDR3 is made up of 14 amino acids. With 5 bases clipped from V and 6 bases from J, the junction kept 6 bases outside the gene matches. The germline V gene encodes CDR1 MNHEY and CDR2 SMNVEV (reference sequence). The CDR3 nucleotides read TGTGCCAGCAGTCAGCAGGGGGACGCCGGGGAGCTGTTTTTT. This codes for CASSQQGDAGELFF.